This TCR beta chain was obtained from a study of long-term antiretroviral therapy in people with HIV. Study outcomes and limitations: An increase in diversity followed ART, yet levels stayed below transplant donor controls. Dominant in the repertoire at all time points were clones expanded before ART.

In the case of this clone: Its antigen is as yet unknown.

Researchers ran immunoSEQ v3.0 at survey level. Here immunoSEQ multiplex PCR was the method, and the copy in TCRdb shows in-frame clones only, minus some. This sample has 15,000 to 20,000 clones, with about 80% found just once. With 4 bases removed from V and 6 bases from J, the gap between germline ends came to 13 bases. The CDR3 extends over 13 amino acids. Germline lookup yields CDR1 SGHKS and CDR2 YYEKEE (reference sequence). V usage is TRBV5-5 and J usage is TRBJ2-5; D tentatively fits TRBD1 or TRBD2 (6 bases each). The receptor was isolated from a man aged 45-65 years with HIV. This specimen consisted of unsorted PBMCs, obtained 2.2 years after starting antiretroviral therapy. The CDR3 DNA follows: TGTGCCAGCAGCACATACCGGGGGCAGACCCAGTACTTC. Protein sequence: CASSTYRGQTQYF. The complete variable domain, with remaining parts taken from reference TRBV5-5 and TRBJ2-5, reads DAGVTQSPTHLIKTRGQQVTLRCSPISGHKSVSWYQQVLGQGPQFIFQYYEKEERGRGNFPDRFSARQFPNYSSELNVNALLLGDSALYLCASSTYRGQTQYFGPGTRLLVL.